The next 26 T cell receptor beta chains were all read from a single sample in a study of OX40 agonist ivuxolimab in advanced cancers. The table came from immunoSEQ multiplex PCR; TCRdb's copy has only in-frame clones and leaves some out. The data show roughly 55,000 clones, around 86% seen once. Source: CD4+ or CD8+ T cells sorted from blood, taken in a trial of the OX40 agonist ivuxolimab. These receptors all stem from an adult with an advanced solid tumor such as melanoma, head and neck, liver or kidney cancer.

The CDR3 spells CASSPGLVGAIYEQYF. The CDR3 nucleotides read TGCGCCAGCAGCCCAGGACTAGTGGGGGCTATCTACGAGCAGTACTTC. J is TRBJ2-7 and V is TRBV5-1, with TRBD2 as a possible D gene (7 bases). This CDR3 is built from 16 residues. Trimming pared 4 bases from V and 3 bases from J, leaving 20 bases between. Germline V lookup: CDR1 SGHRS, CDR2 YFSETQ.

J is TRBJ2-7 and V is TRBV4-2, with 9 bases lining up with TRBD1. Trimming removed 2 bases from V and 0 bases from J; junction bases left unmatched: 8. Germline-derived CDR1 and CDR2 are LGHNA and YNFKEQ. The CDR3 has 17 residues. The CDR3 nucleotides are TGTGCCAGCAGCCAAATGACCGGGACAGGGAGCTCCTACGAGCAGTACTTC. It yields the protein CASSQMTGTGSSYEQYF.

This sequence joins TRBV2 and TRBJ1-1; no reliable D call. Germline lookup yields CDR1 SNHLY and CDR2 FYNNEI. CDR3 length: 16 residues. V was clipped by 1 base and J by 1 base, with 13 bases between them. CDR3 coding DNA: TGTGCCAGCAGTGAAGAGCGCAACCTTTGGAACACTGAAGCTTTCTTT. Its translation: CASSEERNLWNTEAFF.

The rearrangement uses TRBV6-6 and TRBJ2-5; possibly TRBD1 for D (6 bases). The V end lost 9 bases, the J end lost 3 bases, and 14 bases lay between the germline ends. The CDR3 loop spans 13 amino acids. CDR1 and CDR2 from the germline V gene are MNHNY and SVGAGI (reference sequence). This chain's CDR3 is CASSPGVEETQYF. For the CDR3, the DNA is TGTGCCAGTAGTCCAGGGGTAGAAGAGACCCAGTACTTC.

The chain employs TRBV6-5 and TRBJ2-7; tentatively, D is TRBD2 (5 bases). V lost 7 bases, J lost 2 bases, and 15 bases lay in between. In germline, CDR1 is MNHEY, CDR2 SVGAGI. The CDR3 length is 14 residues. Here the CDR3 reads CASTPGLAPYEQYF. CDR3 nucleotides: TGTGCCAGCACCCCGGGGTTGGCCCCCTACGAGCAGTACTTC.

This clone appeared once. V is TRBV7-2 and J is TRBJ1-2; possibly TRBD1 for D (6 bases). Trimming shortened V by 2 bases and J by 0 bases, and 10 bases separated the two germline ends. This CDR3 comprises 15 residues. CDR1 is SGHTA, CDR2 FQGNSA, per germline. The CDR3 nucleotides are TGTGCCAGCAGCTTATGGGGGCTAGCTAACTATGGCTACACCTTC. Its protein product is CASSLWGLANYGYTF.

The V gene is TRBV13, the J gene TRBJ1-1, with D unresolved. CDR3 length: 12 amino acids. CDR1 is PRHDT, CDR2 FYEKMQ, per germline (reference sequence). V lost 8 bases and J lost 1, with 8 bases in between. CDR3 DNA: TGTGCCAGCGTCGGCAGGAACACTGAAGCTTTCTTT. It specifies CASVGRNTEAFF.

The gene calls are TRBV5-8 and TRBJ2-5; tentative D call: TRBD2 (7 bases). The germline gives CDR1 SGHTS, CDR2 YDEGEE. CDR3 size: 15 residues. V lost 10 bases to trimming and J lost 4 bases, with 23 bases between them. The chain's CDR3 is CAYPSRGAPGETQYF. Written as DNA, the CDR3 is TGTGCCTATCCGTCTCGGGGGGCGCCGGGAGAGACCCAGTACTTC.

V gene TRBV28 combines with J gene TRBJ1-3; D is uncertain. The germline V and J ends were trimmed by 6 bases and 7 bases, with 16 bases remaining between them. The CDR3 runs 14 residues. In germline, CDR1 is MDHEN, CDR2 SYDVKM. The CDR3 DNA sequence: TGTGCCAGCAGACCCGGGTCTCCAAGGAACACCATATATTTT. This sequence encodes CASRPGSPRNTIYF.

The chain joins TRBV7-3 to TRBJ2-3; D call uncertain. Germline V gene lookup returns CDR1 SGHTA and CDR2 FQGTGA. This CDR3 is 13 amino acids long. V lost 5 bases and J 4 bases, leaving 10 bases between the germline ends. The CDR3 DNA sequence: TGTGCCAGCAGCCCCCTAGGGTCAGATACGCAGTATTTT. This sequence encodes CASSPLGSDTQYF.

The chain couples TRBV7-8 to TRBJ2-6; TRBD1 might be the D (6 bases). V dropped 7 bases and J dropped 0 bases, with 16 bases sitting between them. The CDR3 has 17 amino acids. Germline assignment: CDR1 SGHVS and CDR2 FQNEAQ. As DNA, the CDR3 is TGTGCCAGCACACTAGGGGGTACGCCCTCTGGGGCCAACGTCCTGACTTTC. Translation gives CASTLGGTPSGANVLTF.

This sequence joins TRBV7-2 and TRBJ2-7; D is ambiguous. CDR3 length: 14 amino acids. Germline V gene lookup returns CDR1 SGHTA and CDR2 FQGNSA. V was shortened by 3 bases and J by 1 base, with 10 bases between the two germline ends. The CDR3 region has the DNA TGTGCCAGCAGCTTGGGCCGGCGGTCCTACGAGCAGTACTTC. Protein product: CASSLGRRSYEQYF.

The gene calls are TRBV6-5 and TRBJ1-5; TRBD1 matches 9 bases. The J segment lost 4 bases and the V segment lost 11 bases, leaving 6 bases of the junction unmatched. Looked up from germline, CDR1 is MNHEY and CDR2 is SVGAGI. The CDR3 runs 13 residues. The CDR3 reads CARGDRVNQPQHF. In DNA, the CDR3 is TGTGCCCGAGGGGACAGGGTTAATCAGCCCCAGCATTTT.

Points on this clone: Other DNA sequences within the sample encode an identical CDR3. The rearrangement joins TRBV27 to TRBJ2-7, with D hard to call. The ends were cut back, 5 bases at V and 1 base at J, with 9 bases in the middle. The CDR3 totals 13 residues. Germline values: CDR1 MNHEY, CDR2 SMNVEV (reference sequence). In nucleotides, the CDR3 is TGTGCCAGCAGTCCCGACGGGTCCTACGAGCAGTACTTC. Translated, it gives CASSPDGSYEQYF.

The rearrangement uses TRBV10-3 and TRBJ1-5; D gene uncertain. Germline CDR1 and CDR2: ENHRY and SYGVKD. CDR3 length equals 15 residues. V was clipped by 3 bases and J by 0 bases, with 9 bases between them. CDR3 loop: CAISDSGFSNQPQHF. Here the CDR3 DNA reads TGTGCCATCAGTGATTCGGGCTTTAGCAATCAGCCCCAGCATTTT.

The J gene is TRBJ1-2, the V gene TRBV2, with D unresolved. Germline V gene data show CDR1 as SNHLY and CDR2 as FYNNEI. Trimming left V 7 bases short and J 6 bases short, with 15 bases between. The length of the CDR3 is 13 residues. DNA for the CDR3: TGTGCCAGCAATCGTATCCCCCGCGATGGCTACACCTTC. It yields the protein CASNRIPRDGYTF.

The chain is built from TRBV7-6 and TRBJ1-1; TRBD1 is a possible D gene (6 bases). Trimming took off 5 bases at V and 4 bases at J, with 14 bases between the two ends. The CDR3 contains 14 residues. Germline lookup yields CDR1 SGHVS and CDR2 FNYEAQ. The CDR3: CASSPLTGRTEAFF. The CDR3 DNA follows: TGTGCCAGCAGCCCGCTGACAGGTCGCACTGAAGCTTTCTTT.

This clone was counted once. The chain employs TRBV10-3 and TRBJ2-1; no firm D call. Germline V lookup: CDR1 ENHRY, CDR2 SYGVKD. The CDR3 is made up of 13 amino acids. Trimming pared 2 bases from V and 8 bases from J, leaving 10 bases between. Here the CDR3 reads CAISEPPRYEQFF. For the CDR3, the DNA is TGTGCCATCAGTGAGCCCCCCCGCTATGAGCAGTTCTTC.

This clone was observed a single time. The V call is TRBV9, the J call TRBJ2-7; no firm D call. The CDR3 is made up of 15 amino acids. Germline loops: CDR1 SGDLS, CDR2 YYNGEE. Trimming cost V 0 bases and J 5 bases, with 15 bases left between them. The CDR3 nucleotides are TGTGCCAGCAGCGTAGGCTCTCTCCCAGTCGACGAGCAGTACTTC. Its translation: CASSVGSLPVDEQYF.

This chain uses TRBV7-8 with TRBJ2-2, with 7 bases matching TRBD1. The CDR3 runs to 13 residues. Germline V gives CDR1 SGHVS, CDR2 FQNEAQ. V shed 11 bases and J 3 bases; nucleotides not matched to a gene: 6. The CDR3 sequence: CASTGWDTGELFF. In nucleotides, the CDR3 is TGTGCCTCGACAGGGTGGGACACCGGGGAGCTGTTTTTT. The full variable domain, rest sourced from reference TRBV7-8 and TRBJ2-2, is GAGVSQSPRYKVAKRGQDVALRCDPISGHVSLFWYQQALGQGPEFLTYFQNEAQLDKSGLPSDRFFAERPEGSVSTLKIQRTQQEDSAVYLCASTGWDTGELFFGEGSRLTVL.

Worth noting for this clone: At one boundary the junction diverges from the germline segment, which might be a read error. CDR3 sequence (DNA): TGTGCCAGCAGAGGGACTAGCGGGGACACAGGTACGCAGTATTTT. This gives the protein CASRGTSGDTGTQYF. J is TRBJ2-3 and V is TRBV28; TRBD2 matches at 13 bases. The germline V gene has CDR1 MDHEN and CDR2 SYDVKM. The CDR3 runs to 15 residues.

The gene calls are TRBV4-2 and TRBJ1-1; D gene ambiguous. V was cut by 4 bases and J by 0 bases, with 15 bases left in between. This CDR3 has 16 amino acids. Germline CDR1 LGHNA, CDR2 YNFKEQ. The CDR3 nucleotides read TGTGCCAGCAGCCCACCCTATGCGGGTCTGAACACTGAAGCTTTCTTT. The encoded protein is CASSPPYAGLNTEAFF.

CDR3 bases: TGTGCCAGCAGCTTATCCGGGGGCTACAATGAGCAGTTCTTC. It specifies CASSLSGGYNEQFF. The V and J genes are TRBV11-3 and TRBJ2-1, with TRBD2 as a possible D gene (6 bases). CDR3 length: 14 amino acids. Germline CDR1 and CDR2: SGHNT and YENEEA. The V end was cut by 2 bases, the J end by 3 bases, with 8 bases between.

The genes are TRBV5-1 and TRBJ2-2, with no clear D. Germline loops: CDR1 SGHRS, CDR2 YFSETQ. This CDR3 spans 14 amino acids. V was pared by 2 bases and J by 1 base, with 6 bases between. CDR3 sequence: CASSFRVNTGELFF. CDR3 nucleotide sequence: TGCGCCAGCAGCTTTCGGGTGAACACCGGGGAGCTGTTTTTT.

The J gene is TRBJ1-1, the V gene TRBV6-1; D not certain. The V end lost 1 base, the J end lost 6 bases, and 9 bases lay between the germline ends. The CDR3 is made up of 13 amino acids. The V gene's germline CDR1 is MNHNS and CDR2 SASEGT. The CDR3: CASSEGESAEAFF. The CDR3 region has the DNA TGTGCCAGCAGTGAAGGCGAGTCGGCTGAAGCTTTCTTT.

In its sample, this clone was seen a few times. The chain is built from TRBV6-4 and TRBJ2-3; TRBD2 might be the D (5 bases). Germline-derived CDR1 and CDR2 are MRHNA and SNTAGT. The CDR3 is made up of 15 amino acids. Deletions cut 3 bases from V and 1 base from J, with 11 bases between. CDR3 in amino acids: CASSEAPGGTDTQYF. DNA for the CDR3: TGTGCCAGCAGTGAAGCCCCCGGGGGCACAGATACGCAGTATTTT.